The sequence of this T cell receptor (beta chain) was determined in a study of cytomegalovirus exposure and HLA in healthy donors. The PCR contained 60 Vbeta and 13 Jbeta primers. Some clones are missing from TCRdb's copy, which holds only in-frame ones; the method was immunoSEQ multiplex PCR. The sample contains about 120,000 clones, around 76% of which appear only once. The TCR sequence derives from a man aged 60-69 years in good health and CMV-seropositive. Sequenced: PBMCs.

CDR3 nucleotide sequence: TGTGCCAGCAGCTCTCGCAAGAGCTCCTACAATGAGCAGTTCTTC. Translation gives CASSSRKSSYNEQFF. This chain links TRBV21-1 with TRBJ2-1; the D call TRBD2 from the table was never checked on the DNA. TRBV21-1 is recorded as a pseudogene. The CDR3 extends over 15 amino acids.